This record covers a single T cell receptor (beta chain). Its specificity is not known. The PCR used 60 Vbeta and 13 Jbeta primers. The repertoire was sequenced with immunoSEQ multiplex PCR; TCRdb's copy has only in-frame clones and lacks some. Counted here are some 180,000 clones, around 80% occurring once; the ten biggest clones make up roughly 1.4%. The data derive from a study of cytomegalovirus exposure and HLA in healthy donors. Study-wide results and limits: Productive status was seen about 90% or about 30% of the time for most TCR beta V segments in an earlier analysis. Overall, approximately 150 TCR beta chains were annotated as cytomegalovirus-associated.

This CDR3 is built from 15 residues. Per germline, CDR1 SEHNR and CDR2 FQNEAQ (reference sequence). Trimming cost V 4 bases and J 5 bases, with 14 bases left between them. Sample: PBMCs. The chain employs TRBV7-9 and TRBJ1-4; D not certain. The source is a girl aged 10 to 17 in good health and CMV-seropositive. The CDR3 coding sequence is TGTGCCAGCAGCTCACTGGCAGGCAGCAATGAAAAACTGTTTTTT. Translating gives CASSSLAGSNEKLFF.